This record looks at one T cell receptor (beta chain) sequence and its context. The data belong to a study of CD8 T cells in Susac syndrome. CDR1 DFQATT and CDR2 SNEGSKA come from the germline V gene (reference sequence). V was cut by 6 bases and J by 5 bases, with 15 bases left in between. This CDR3 region has 13 residues. In blood CD8+ and CD4+ T cells, TCR beta underwent sequencing. The authors reverse transcribed roughly 0.5 to 1 ug RNA with random hexamers. Coverage of TCR beta CDR3 amplification by immunoSEQ multiplex PCR extended to 54 Vbeta and 13 Jbeta. One entry per CDR3 protein results from TCRdb running MiXCR on the immunoSEQ multiplex PCR reads. This repertoire shows 150,000 to 200,000 distinct CDR3 sequences, 94% found once; its top ten account for roughly 0.12%.

V gene TRBV20-1 combines with J gene TRBJ2-3; D perhaps matches TRBD2 (5 bases). Source material: CD4+ T cells from PBMCs. This receptor was obtained from a human donor with Susac syndrome. CDR3 DNA sequence: TGCAGTGCCCCCCCGGTTCGGGGAGATACGCAGTATTTT. As protein: CSAPPVRGDTQYF.